This entry describes one TCR beta chain. Other DNA variants within this sample encode the same CDR3. TCRdb keeps only in-frame clones here, not all; method: immunoSEQ multiplex PCR. The table has about 1 million clones, roughly 70% seen once. The sample comes from a study of shared clonotypes between healthy human individuals. Trimming took 3 bases from V and 2 from J, leaving 5 bases between them. The germline V gene encodes CDR1 KGHSH and CDR2 LQKENI. This CDR3 contains 12 residues. The TCR comes from a man aged 18 to 30 in good health. Input material: memory CD4+ T cells sorted from blood. Noted subset: CD45RA-negative fraction. The gene calls are TRBV18 and TRBJ2-7; D gene uncertain. The CDR3 spells CASSPLAYEQYF. For the CDR3, the DNA is TGTGCCAGCTCACCCTTGGCCTACGAGCAGTACTTC.